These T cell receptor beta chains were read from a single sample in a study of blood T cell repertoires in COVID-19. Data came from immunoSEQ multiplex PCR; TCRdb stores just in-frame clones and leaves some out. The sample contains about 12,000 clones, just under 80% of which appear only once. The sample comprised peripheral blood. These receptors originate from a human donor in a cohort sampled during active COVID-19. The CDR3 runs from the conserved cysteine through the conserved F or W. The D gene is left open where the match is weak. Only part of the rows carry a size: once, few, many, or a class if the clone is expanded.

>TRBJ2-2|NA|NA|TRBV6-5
TGTGCCAGCAGTTACTCGAAACAGGGTTACTCCGGGGAGCTGTTTTTT
CASSYSKQGYSGELFF
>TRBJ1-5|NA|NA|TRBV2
TGTGCCAGCAGTTTTGACAGGATGAGGGATCAGCCCCAGCATTTT
CASSFDRMRDQPQHF
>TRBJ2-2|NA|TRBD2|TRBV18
TGTGCCAGCTCACCTCAGAGACGGACTAGCGGGAACACCGGGGAGCTGTTTTTT
CASSPQRRTSGNTGELFF
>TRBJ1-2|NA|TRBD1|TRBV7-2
TGTGCCAGCAGCTTCAGTCCGACGGGGACAGGAGGGGGCTACACCTTC
CASSFSPTGTGGGYTF
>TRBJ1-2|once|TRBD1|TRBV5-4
TGTGCCAGCAGCTCCGGAGACAGGGATCGGGTTTATGGCTACACCTTC
CASSSGDRDRVYGYTF
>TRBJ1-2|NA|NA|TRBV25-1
TGTGCCAGCTCCGCAGGGGCAGGGTCTAACTATGGCTACACCTTC
CASSAGAGSNYGYTF
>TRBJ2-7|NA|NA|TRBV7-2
TGTGCCAGCAGCCAGGGTAGGAGGGCCTACGAGCAGTACTTC
CASSQGRRAYEQYF
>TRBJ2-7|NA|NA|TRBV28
TGTGCCAGCAGTTTGGTCCTTAGACTAGGGACAGCACCCGAGCAGTACTTC
CASSLVLRLGTAPEQYF
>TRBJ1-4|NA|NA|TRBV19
TGTGCCAGTAGTATGTCTCCCAGATTCGAAAAACTGTTTTTT
CASSMSPRFEKLFF
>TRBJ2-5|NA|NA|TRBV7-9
TGTGCCAGCAGCTCCCGACAGTACCAAGAGACCCAGTACTTC
CASSSRQYQETQYF
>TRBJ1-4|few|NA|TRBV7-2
TGTGCCAGCAGCTTAGAGGCGGAAGAAAAACTGTTTTTT
CASSLEAEEKLFF
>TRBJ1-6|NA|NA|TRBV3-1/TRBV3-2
TGTGCCAGCAGCCAAGTACAGGGAAGGACCTATAATTCACCCCTCCACTTT
CASSQVQGRTYNSPLHF
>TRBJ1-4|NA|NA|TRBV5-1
TGCGCCAGCAGCAAATCAGGGCTTAATGAAAAACTGTTTTTT
CASSKSGLNEKLFF
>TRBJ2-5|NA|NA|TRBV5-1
TGCGCCAGCAGCTTGGTAATGTTGCAAGAGACCCAGTACTTC
CASSLVMLQETQYF
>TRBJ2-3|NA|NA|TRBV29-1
TGCAGCGTTGAGGGGCCTAGTGGCACAGATACGCAGTATTTT
CSVEGPSGTDTQYF
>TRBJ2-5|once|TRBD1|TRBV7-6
TGTGCCAGCAGCTTATTTGGGACAGTACAAGAGACCCAGTACTTC
CASSLFGTVQETQYF
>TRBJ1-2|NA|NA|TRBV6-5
TGTGCCAGCAGTTATCCCGGGACAACTAACTATGGCTACACCTTC
CASSYPGTTNYGYTF
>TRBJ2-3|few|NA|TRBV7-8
TGTGCCAGCAGCTTAGGTACCGGGACAACAACGCAGTATTTT
CASSLGTGTTTQYF
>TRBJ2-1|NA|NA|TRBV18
TGTGCCAGCTCACCGACACGGCTATCCTACAATGAGCAGTTCTTC
CASSPTRLSYNEQFF
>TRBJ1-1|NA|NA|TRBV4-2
TGTGCCAGCAGCCAAGATCAGGAAACTGAAGCTTTCTTT
CASSQDQETEAFF
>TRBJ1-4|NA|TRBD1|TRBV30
TGTGCCTGGAGCATCGACAGGGGGCGTACTAATGAAAAACTGTTTTTT
CAWSIDRGRTNEKLFF
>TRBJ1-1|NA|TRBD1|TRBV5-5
TGTGCCAGCAGCCTCGACAGGGCGAACACTGAAGCTTTCTTT
CASSLDRANTEAFF
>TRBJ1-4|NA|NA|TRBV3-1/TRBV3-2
TGTGCCAGCAGCCAAGGGTTCAGCAGGGGAACGTGGAAACTGTTTTTT
CASSQGFSRGTWKLFF
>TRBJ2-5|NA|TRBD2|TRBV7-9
TGTGCCAGCAGCTTGGGTAGCGGGGGTACCAAAGAGACCCAGTACTTC
CASSLGSGGTKETQYF
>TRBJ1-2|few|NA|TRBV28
TGTGCCAGCCTAAATCGAGGCTATGGCTACACCTTC
CASLNRGYGYTF
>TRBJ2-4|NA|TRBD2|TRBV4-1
TGCGCCAGCAGCCAAGGGCTAGCGGGGGGGCGGGGCAAAAACATTCAGTACTTC
CASSQGLAGGRGKNIQYF
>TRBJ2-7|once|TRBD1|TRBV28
TGTGCCAGCAGTTTCACCGGGACAGGGTCCTACGAGCAGTACTTC
CASSFTGTGSYEQYF
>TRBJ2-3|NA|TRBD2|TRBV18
TGTGCCAGCTCACGTCAGACTAGCGGGCATAGCACAGATACGCAGTATTTT
CASSRQTSGHSTDTQYF
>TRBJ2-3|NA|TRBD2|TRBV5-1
TGCGCCAGCAGTCAGCGGGGGGTCCGGGATACGCAGTATTTT
CASSQRGVRDTQYF
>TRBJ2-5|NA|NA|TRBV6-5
TGTGCCAGCAGCCGCCGGGCAGGGATACAAGAGACCCAGTACTTC
CASSRRAGIQETQYF
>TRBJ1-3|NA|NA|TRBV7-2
TGTGCCAGCAGCTCGGACTCGAAAGGAAACACCATATATTTT
CASSSDSKGNTIYF
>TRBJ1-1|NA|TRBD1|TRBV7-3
TGTGCCAGCAGACAGGGGGTGAACACTGAAGCTTTCTTT
CASRQGVNTEAFF
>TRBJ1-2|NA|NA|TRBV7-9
TGTGCCAGCAGCTCTAGGGGGTCGGGAAACTCCTATGGCTACACCTTC
CASSSRGSGNSYGYTF
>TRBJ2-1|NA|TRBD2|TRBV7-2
TGTGCCAGCAGCACCCGACTAGCGGGAAGATACTCTTACAATGAGCAGTTCTTC
CASSTRLAGRYSYNEQFF
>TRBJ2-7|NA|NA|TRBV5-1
TGCGCCAGCAGACCTACCGAGACAGACTACGAGCAGTACTTC
CASRPTETDYEQYF
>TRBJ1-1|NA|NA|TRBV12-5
TGTGCTAGTGGTTCCCAACAGGAAGGTGGGCTAGCTTTCTTT
CASGSQQEGGLAFF
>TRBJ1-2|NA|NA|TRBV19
TGTGCCAGTAGGACAAACCATCCCAACTATGGCTACACCTTC
CASRTNHPNYGYTF
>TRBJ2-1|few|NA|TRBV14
TGTGCCAGCAGCCCCCAGCAGGGATTGAATGAGCAGTTCTTC
CASSPQQGLNEQFF
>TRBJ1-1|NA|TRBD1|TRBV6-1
TGTGCCAGCAGTGAAAGGGGGCAGAACACTGAAGCTTTCTTT
CASSERGQNTEAFF
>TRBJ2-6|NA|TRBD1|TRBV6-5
TGTGCCAGCAAGGGACAGTCTGGGGCCAACGTCCTGACTTTC
CASKGQSGANVLTF
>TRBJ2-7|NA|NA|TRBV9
TGTGCCAGCAGCGCAAGGGGGGGAGGAAACGAGCAGTACTTC
CASSARGGGNEQYF
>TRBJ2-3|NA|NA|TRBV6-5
TGTGCCAGCAACCCGAACGGGGTTCCAGATACGCAGTATTTT
CASNPNGVPDTQYF
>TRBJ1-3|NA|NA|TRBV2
TGTGCCAGCGGGAGGACGGGCACCATATATTTT
CASGRTGTIYF
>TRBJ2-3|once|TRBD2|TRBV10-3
TGTGCCATCAGTGAGAAGGCGGGGGTCACAGATACGCAGTATTTT
CAISEKAGVTDTQYF
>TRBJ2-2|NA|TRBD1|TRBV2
TGTGCCAGCAGTGACTCACTCGGGACAGTCACCGGGGAGCTGTTTTTT
CASSDSLGTVTGELFF
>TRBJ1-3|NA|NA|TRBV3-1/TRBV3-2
TGTGCCAGCAGCCAAGGAACGGCTGGAAACACCATATATTTT
CASSQGTAGNTIYF
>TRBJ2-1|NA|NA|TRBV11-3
TGTGCCAGCAGCTTAGAAACAGGGTGGAATAATGAGCAGTTCTTC
CASSLETGWNNEQFF
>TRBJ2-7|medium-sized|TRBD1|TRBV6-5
TGTGCCAGCAGTTACACCGGACAGGGAGCCGAGCAGTACTTC
CASSYTGQGAEQYF
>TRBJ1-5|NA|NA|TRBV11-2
TGTGCCAGCAGCTCTGGGACACCAAATCAGCCCCAGCATTTT
CASSSGTPNQPQHF
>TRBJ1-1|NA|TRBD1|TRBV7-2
TGTGCCAGCAGCTTAGACCCAAACAGGGGAGGGAACACTGAAGCTTTCTTT
CASSLDPNRGGNTEAFF
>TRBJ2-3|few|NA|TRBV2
TGTGCCAGCAGTGAAGCGACAACCCGACAAGATACGCAGTATTTT
CASSEATTRQDTQYF
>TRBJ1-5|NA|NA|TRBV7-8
TGTGCCAGCAGCTTAGAAGGCTTAGGGGTAGACAATCAGCCCCAGCATTTT
CASSLEGLGVDNQPQHF
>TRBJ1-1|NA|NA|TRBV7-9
TGTGCCAGCAGCTTAGCAAGGAGTGGGTGGGTTCGCATGAACACTGAAGCTTTCTTT
CASSLARSGWVRMNTEAFF
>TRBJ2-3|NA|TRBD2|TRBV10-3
TGTGCCATCAGCACTAGCGGGGGGCACGGAGATACGCAGTATTTT
CAISTSGGHGDTQYF
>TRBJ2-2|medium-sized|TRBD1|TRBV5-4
TGTGCCAGCAGCCAGGGACAGGACACCGGGGAGCTGTTTTTT
CASSQGQDTGELFF
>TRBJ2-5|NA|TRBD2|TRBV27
TGTGCCACCTCCCCTCTCGGGGGGGCCGAAGAGACCCAGTACTTC
CATSPLGGAEETQYF
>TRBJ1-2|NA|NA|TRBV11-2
TGTGCCAGCAGCTTCCAGGGGAACGCGGTCTATGGCTACACCTTC
CASSFQGNAVYGYTF